Following are 9 T cell receptor beta chains from one sample sequenced in a study of preoperative IRX-2 immunotherapy in early breast cancer. Clones were sequenced by immunoSEQ multiplex PCR, and TCRdb holds only the in-frame ones, with some missing. The sample shows around 13,000 clones, approximately 90% of them seen only once. As for treatment: preoperative locoregional IRX-2 cytokine immunotherapy. This sample was obtained from a patient treated with IRX-2 immunotherapy. These receptors were taken from a human donor with breast cancer.

The chain carries TRBV5-8 and TRBJ2-3, with D uncertain. CDR1 and CDR2 from the germline V gene are SGHTS and YDEGEE. Trimming stripped 5 bases from V and 9 bases from J, with 16 bases between. This CDR3 contains 13 residues. CDR3 coding DNA: TGTGCCAGCAGTCCGACTTCTCCTTGGACGCAGTATTTT. Translation gives CASSPTSPWTQYF.

The chain is built from TRBV5-6 and TRBJ1-3; perhaps TRBD1 as D (5 bases). CDR3 length: 13 residues. V gave up 4 bases and J gave up 8 bases, with 13 bases separating them. The germline CDR1 and CDR2 sequences are SGHDT and YYEEEE. Here the CDR3 reads CASSPGEVHTIYF. Written as DNA, the CDR3 is TGTGCCAGCAGCCCGGGGGAGGTACACACCATATATTTT.

The rearrangement links TRBV18 to TRBJ1-5; 9 positions match TRBD1. J lost 6 bases, V lost 3 bases, and 12 bases had no gene match. Germline-derived CDR1 and CDR2 are KGHSH and LQKENI. CDR3 size: 17 residues. The CDR3 loop reads CASSPETGQGRGQPQHF. CDR3 nucleotides: TGTGCCAGCTCACCGGAAACGGGACAGGGAAGGGGTCAGCCCCAGCATTTT.

The chain's CDR3 is CSASRKPEAFF. CDR3 DNA sequence: TGCAGTGCTAGCCGTAAACCTGAAGCTTTCTTT. This chain links TRBV20-1 with TRBJ1-1; D unresolved. V lost 3 bases to trimming and J lost 6 bases, with 8 bases between them. This CDR3 has 11 amino acids. Germline loops: CDR1 DFQATT, CDR2 SNEGSKA (reference sequence).

The rearrangement joins TRBV11-2 to TRBJ2-1; 13 bases are a match to TRBD2. V lost 1 base to trimming and J lost 13 bases; unmatched junction nucleotides: 7. This CDR3 contains 15 residues. Germline V CDR1 and CDR2: SGHAT, FQNNGV. In DNA form, the CDR3 reads TGTGCCAGCAGCTTAGCCCGGACTAGCGGGGGACTACAGTTCTTC. This encodes CASSLARTSGGLQFF.

The CDR3 spells CASSPPPGMGYGYTF. DNA for the CDR3: TGTGCCAGCTCACCACCGCCAGGGATGGGATATGGCTACACCTTC. The rearrangement joins TRBV18 to TRBJ1-2, with a weak D call TRBD1 (5 bases). CDR1 KGHSH and CDR2 LQKENI come from the germline V gene. The V end was cut by 0 bases, the J end by 5 bases, with 13 bases between. This CDR3 is 15 amino acids long.

The rearrangement links TRBV28 to TRBJ1-5; perhaps TRBD1 as D (5 bases). Germline-derived CDR1 and CDR2 are MDHEN and SYDVKM. Deletions cut 3 bases from V and 2 bases from J, with 8 bases between. The CDR3 is made up of 14 amino acids. CDR3 sequence: CASSFLQGNQPQHF. CDR3 bases: TGTGCCAGCAGTTTTTTACAGGGCAATCAGCCCCAGCATTTT.

The chain carries TRBV18 and TRBJ1-5; unclear D gene. Looked up from germline, CDR1 is KGHSH and CDR2 is LQKENI. This CDR3 has 13 amino acids. Deletions cut 8 bases from V and 0 bases from J, with 8 bases between. CDR3 sequence reads: CASQTGSNQPQHF. The DNA of the CDR3 is TGTGCCAGCCAGACCGGTAGCAATCAGCCCCAGCATTTT. The full variable domain, its missing parts supplied by reference TRBV18 and TRBJ1-5, is NAGVMQNPRHLVRRRGQEARLRCSPMKGHSHVYWYRQLPEEGLKFMVYLQKENIIDESGMPKERFSAEFPKEGPSILRIQQVVRGDSAAYFCASQTGSNQPQHFGDGTRLSIL.

This chain links TRBV18 with TRBJ1-5, with 10 nucleotides matching TRBD1. Germline V CDR1 and CDR2: KGHSH, LQKENI. This CDR3 contains 16 residues. V was pared by 0 bases and J by 7 bases, with 6 bases of the junction left unmatched. The CDR3, as DNA: TGTGCCAGCTCACCACCCGGACAGGGGGTGAGCCAGCCCCAGCATTTT. Translated: CASSPPGQGVSQPQHF.